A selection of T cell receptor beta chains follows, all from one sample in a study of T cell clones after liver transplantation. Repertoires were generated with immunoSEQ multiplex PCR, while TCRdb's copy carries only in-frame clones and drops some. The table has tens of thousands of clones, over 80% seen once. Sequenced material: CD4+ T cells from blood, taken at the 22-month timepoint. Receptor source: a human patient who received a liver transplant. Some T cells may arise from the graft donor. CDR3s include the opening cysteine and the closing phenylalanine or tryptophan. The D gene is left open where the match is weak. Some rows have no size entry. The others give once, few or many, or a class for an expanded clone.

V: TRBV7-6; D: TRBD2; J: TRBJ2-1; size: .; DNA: TGTGCCAGCAGCCGGGGGGGGATTGGTGAGCAGTTCTTC; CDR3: CASSRGGIGEQFF
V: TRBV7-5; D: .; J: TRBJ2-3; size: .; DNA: TGTGTCAGAAGCTTACTCCCTCTTGGGAGAGATACGCAGTATTTT; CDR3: CVRSLLPLGRDTQYF
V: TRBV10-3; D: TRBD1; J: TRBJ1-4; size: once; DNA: TGTGCCATCAGTGCCTCTGAACCTGGACAGGGGAGTAATGAAAAACTGTTTTTT; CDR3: CAISASEPGQGSNEKLFF
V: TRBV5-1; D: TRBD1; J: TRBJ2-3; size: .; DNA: TGCGCCAGCAGCTTACAGGGGGCCACAGATACGCAGTATTTT; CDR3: CASSLQGATDTQYF
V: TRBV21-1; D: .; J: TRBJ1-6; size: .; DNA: TGTGCCAGCATCCTTATTGGGAGTCGACCGTCACCCCTCCACTTT; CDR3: CASILIGSRPSPLHF
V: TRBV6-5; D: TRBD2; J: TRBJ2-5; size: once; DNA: TGTGCCAGCAGTTACGGCGGGGGGAGGGAGGCCCAGTACTTC; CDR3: CASSYGGGREAQYF
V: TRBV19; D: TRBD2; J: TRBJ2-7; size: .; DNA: TGTGCCAGTAGCTCGACGGGGGGCTCCTACGAGCAGTACTTC; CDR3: CASSSTGGSYEQYF
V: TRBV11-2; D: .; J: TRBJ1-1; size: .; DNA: TGTGCCAGCAGCTTTGGGGAAGACACTGAAGCTTTCTTT; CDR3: CASSFGEDTEAFF
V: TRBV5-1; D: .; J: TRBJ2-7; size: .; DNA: TGCGCCAGCAGCCCCACGGGATCTTGGCAGTACTTC; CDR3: CASSPTGSWQYF
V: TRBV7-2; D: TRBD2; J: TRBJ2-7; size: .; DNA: TGTGCCAGCAGCCCTGGGGGAGCGGGAGGCCACGAGCAGTACTTC; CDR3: CASSPGGAGGHEQYF
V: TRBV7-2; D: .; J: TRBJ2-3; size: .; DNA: TGTGCCAGCAGCTTAGCGCTCGGGTCAGGGAGATCAGATACGCAGTATTTT; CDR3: CASSLALGSGRSDTQYF
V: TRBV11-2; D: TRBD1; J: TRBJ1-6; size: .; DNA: TGTGCCAGCAGCCGACAGGGAAGGGGTAATTCACCCCTCCACTTT; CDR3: CASSRQGRGNSPLHF
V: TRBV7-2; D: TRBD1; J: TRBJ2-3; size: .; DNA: TGTGCCAGCAGCTTAGCGCCAGGGGGCGGGGATACGCAGTATTTT; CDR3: CASSLAPGGGDTQYF
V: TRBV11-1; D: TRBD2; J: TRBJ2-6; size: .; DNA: TGTGCCAGCAGCGGGACTAGCTGGTTTTCCGGGGCCAACGTCCTGACTTTC; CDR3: CASSGTSWFSGANVLTF
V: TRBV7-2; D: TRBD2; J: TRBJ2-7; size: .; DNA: TGTGCCAGCAGCGAAGGGAACGCTAGCGGTTACGAGCAGTACTTC; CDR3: CASSEGNASGYEQYF
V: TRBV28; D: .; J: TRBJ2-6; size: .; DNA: TGTGCCAGCAGTTTCCGCCAACAGGGTCATGGGGCCAACGTCCTGACTTTC; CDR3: CASSFRQQGHGANVLTF
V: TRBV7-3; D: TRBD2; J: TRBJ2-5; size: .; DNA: TGTGCCAGCAGCTTAGGGGGACTAGCGGGGGAGACCCAGTACTTC; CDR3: CASSLGGLAGETQYF
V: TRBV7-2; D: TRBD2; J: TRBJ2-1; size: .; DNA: TGTGCCAGCAGCTCGGGACTAGCGGGCGTAGATGAGCAGTTCTTC; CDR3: CASSSGLAGVDEQFF
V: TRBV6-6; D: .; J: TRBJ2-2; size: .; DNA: TGTGCCAGCAGTGGGGGCACCGGGGAGCTGTTTTTT; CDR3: CASSGGTGELFF
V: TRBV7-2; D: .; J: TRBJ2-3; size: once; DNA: TGTGCCAGCAGAAAAGGAACGGACACAGATACGCAGTATTTT; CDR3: CASRKGTDTDTQYF
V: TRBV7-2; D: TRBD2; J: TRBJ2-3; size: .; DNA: TGTGCCAGCAGCCTCCCCGCACGGGGGGTTGGGACAGATACGCAGTATTTT; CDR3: CASSLPARGVGTDTQYF
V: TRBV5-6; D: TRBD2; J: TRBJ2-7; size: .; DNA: TGTGCCAGCAGCCATGGTAGCGGGACCCCCTACGAGCAGTACTTC; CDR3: CASSHGSGTPYEQYF
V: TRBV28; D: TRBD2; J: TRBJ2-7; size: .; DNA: TGTGCCAGCAGTTTCGGAGGGAGGGCCTCGTTC; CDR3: CASSFGGRASF
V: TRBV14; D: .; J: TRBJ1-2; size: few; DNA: TGTGCCAGCAGCGAGCTGACCTGGACGTATGGCTACACCTTC; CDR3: CASSELTWTYGYTF
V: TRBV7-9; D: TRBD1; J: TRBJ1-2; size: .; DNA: TGTGCCAGCAGCTTTGGGACAGCGAACTATGGCTACACCTTC; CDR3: CASSFGTANYGYTF
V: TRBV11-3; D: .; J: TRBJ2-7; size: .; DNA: TGTGCCAGCAGCTTGGCTACGGGCAACGAGCAGTACTTC; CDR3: CASSLATGNEQYF
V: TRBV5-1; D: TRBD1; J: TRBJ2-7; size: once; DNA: TGCGCCAGCAGCAAGCCCCCCCCAGGGGGAGCCTCCTACGAGCAGTACTTC; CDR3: CASSKPPPGGASYEQYF
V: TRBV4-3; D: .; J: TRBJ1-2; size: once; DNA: TGCGCCAGCAGCCAAGAGGTCTTCACGGGGGGCTACACCTTC; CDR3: CASSQEVFTGGYTF
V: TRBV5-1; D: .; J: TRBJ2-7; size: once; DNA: TGCGCCAGCAGCTTGCAACCGCAATCGTACGAGCAGTACTTC; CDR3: CASSLQPQSYEQYF
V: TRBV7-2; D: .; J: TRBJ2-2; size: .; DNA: TGTGCCAGCAGCTTACAGGGCCCCTTAACGACCGGGGAGCTGTTTTTT; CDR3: CASSLQGPLTTGELFF
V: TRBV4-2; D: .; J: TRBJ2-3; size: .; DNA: TGTGCCAGCAGCCACCGACAGGAGCTAACAGATACGCAGTATTTT; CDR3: CASSHRQELTDTQYF
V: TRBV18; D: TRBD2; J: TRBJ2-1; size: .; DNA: TGTGCCAGCTCACCAATAAGGACTAGGGGCTACAATGAGCAGTTCTTC; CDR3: CASSPIRTRGYNEQFF
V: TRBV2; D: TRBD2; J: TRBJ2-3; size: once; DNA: TGTGCCTGGCCAGCGGGAAGCACAGATACGCAGTATTTT; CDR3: CAWPAGSTDTQYF
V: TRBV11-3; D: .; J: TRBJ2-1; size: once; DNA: TGTGCCAGCAGCTTGGGATATTCCTACAATGAGCAGTTCTTC; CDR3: CASSLGYSYNEQFF
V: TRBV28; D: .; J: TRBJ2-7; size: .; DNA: TGTGCCAGCAGTATAGATTACGAGCAGTACTTC; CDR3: CASSIDYEQYF
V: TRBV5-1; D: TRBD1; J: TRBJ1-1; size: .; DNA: TGCGCCAGCAGCGGGGACAGTAACACTGAAGCTTTCTTT; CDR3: CASSGDSNTEAFF
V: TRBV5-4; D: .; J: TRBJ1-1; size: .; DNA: TGTGCCAGCAGCCACAACGTGGGGGAGGCTGAAGCTTTCTTT; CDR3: CASSHNVGEAEAFF
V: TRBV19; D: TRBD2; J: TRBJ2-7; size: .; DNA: TGTGCCAGTAGTATGGGCGGGAGGAACTCCTACGAGCAGTACTTC; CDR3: CASSMGGRNSYEQYF
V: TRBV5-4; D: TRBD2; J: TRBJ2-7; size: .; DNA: TGTGCCAGCAGCACTACTAAGCGGGACCCTGGAGAGCAGTACTTC; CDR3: CASSTTKRDPGEQYF
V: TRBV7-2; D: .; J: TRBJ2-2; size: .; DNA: TGTGCCAGCAGTTCTAACACCGGGGAGCTGTTTTTT; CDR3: CASSSNTGELFF
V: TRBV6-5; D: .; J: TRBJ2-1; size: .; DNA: TGTGCCAGCGGTGACAAGAACAATGAGCAGTTCTTC; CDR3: CASGDKNNEQFF
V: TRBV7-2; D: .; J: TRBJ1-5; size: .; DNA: TGTGCCAGCAGCTTAGTCGGGGGGAAAAATCAGCCCCAGCATTTT; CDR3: CASSLVGGKNQPQHF
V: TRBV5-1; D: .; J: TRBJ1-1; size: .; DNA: TGCGCCAGCAGCTTGGCGGTTACCCCGGGGTCTGAAGCTTTCTTT; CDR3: CASSLAVTPGSEAFF
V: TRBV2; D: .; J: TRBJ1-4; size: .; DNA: TGTGCCAGCAGAGTACTAGCAACTAATGAAAAACTGTTTTTT; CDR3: CASRVLATNEKLFF
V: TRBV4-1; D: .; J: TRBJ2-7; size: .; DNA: TGCGCCAGCAGCCAAGAAATCAGACGCGAGCAGTACTTC; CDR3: CASSQEIRREQYF
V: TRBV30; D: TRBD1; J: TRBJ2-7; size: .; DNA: TGTGCCTGGAGGGACACGACAGGGAGCGACGAGCAGTACTTC; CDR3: CAWRDTTGSDEQYF
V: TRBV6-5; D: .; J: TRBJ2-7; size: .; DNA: TGTGCCAGCAGTTACGGTCCAGGGCCCTCCTACGAGCAGTACTTC; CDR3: CASSYGPGPSYEQYF
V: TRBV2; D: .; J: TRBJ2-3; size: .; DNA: TGTGCCAGCAGTGAACAGGGAGATACGCAGTATTTT; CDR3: CASSEQGDTQYF
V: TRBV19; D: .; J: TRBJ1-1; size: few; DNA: TGTGCCAGTACCGCGACAGGACTCCGCCTTGGGGGAGCTTTCTTT; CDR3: CASTATGLRLGGAFF
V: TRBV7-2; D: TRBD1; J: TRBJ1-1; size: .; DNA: TGTGCCAGCAGCCTACGCGGGACAGTGAACACTGAAGCTTTCTTT; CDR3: CASSLRGTVNTEAFF